The 23 T cell receptor beta chains in this list originate from one sample, sequenced in a study of blood T cell repertoires in COVID-19. The protocol was immunoSEQ multiplex PCR, while the TCRdb copy is restricted to in-frame clones and leaves out a portion. The sample lists 150,000 to 250,000 clones, 70% to 85% occurring once. The material sequenced was peripheral blood. Receptors originate from a human donor with acute or convalescent COVID-19. The donor label of this sample is uncertain.

The V call is TRBV14, the J call TRBJ1-1; D is unresolved. Germline V gives CDR1 SGHDN, CDR2 FVKESK. The V end was cut by 3 bases, the J end by 7 bases, with 6 bases between. The CDR3 runs to 11 residues. This CDR3 reads CASSQGVEAFF. CDR3 coding DNA: TGTGCCAGCAGCCAGGGAGTTGAAGCTTTCTTT.

This rearrangement joins TRBV6-4 to TRBJ1-1; no firm D call. This CDR3 is built from 13 residues. Germline V CDR1 and CDR2: MRHNA, SNTAGT. V shed 2 bases and J shed 7 bases, with 11 bases lying between them. The DNA of the CDR3 is TGTGCCAGCAGTGACGAGGGTTTCGGTGAAGCTTTCTTT. Amino acid sequence: CASSDEGFGEAFF.

The chain is built from TRBV5-1 and TRBJ1-6; the match to TRBD1 covers 7 bases. Trimming took 5 bases from V and 7 from J; bases not matched to a gene: 12. CDR3 size: 16 residues. Germline V gives CDR1 SGHRS, CDR2 YFSETQ. The CDR3 region has the DNA TGCGCCAGCAGTCAACGACAGGGTCAAGCAAATTCACCCCTCCACTTT. It translates to CASSQRQGQANSPLHF.

Here the CDR3 reads CASSFSGSGYEQYF. CDR3 coding DNA: TGCGCCAGCAGCTTTAGCGGGAGTGGCTACGAGCAGTACTTC. V is TRBV5-1 and J is TRBJ2-7; 9 positions match TRBD2. The CDR3 consists of 14 residues. J gave up 3 bases and V 2 bases, and 3 bases lay outside the gene matches. Germline values: CDR1 SGHRS, CDR2 YFSETQ.

The J gene is TRBJ1-5, the V gene TRBV5-5, with TRBD1 identical over 9 bases. The ends lost 4 bases at V and 1 base at J; junction bases unmatched: 3. Looked up from germline, CDR1 is SGHKS and CDR2 is YYEKEE (reference sequence). The CDR3 consists of 15 residues. In nucleotides, the CDR3 is TGTGCCAGCAGCCCCACAGGGGGCAGCAATCAGCCCCAGCATTTT. It yields the protein CASSPTGGSNQPQHF.

This chain connects TRBV19 to TRBJ2-3; TRBD1 might be the D (5 bases). V was trimmed by 3 bases and J by 3 bases, leaving 7 bases between them. Per the germline V gene, CDR1 is LNHDA and CDR2 is SQIVND (reference sequence). The CDR3 runs to 13 residues. CDR3 nucleotide sequence: TGTGCCAGTAGTATGAGACAGACAGATACGCAGTATTTT. It codes for CASSMRQTDTQYF.

The chain joins TRBV5-1 to TRBJ2-7; tentative D call: TRBD1 (6 bases). Germline lookup yields CDR1 SGHRS and CDR2 YFSETQ. Trimming pared 2 bases from V and 7 bases from J, leaving 19 bases between. This CDR3 region has 15 residues. CDR3 region: CASSFESAGVGEQYF. The DNA for the CDR3 is TGCGCCAGCAGCTTCGAATCGGCAGGGGTGGGTGAGCAGTACTTC.

CDR3: CASSITGTSMETQYF. DNA for the CDR3: TGTGCCAGCAGCATAACCGGGACTAGTATGGAGACCCAGTACTTC. J is TRBJ2-5 and V is TRBV11-2; TRBD2 matches at 8 bases. V shed 5 bases, J shed 5 bases, and the junction held 10 bases outside the gene matches. Germline CDR1 is SGHAT and CDR2 is FQNNGV. CDR3 length: 15 residues.

There are a few counts of this clone. The chain combines TRBV7-3 with TRBJ2-2; D gene ambiguous. The ends were cut back, 1 base at V and 4 bases at J, with 10 bases in the middle. There are 15 residues in the CDR3. Germline loops: CDR1 SGHTA, CDR2 FQGTGA. The CDR3 sequence: CASSLNPASTGELFF. In DNA form, the CDR3 reads TGTGCCAGCAGCTTAAACCCTGCCAGCACCGGGGAGCTGTTTTTT.

The DNA of the CDR3 is TGTGCCAGCAGCCAAGTCCAGGCGTACGAGCAGTACTTC. It codes for CASSQVQAYEQYF. The chain carries TRBV3-1 (or the pseudogene TRBV3-2) and TRBJ2-7; D call uncertain. Germline V gene lookup returns CDR1 LGHDT and CDR2 YNNKEL (reference sequence). The ends were cut back, 1 base at V and 4 bases at J, with 8 bases in the middle. The CDR3 is made up of 13 amino acids.

The rearrangement joins TRBV5-1 to TRBJ2-7, with TRBD2 identical over 10 bases. The CDR3 runs 16 residues. Trimming cost V 1 base and J 4 bases; bases outside gene matches: 8. Per the germline V gene, CDR1 is SGHRS and CDR2 is YFSETQ. The CDR3 is CASSLLPGLASYEQYF. CDR3 sequence (DNA): TGCGCCAGCAGCTTGCTGCCGGGACTAGCGAGTTACGAGCAGTACTTC.

The chain joins TRBV3-1 (or the pseudogene TRBV3-2) to TRBJ1-1; no definite D call. CDR3 length: 15 amino acids. Germline values: CDR1 LGHDT, CDR2 YNNKEL (reference sequence). V lost 0 bases and J lost 0, with 8 bases in between. The CDR3 spells CASSQEAGLNTEAFF. CDR3 DNA: TGTGCCAGCAGCCAAGAGGCGGGGTTGAACACTGAAGCTTTCTTT.

The chain carries TRBV14 and TRBJ2-7, with TRBD2 matching 7 bases. Germline V lookup: CDR1 SGHDN, CDR2 FVKESK. The CDR3 has 15 residues. V was clipped by 3 bases and J by 4 bases; unmatched bases: 9. This CDR3 is CASSQIPGLPYEQYF. For the CDR3, the DNA is TGTGCCAGCAGCCAGATCCCGGGACTACCTTACGAGCAGTACTTC.

The J gene is TRBJ2-1, the V gene TRBV14; 7 nucleotides agree with TRBD2. The junction had 2 bases not matched to a gene; V was cut back by 1 base and J by 2 bases. The CDR3 runs 15 residues. CDR1 and CDR2 from the germline V gene are SGHDN and FVKESK. DNA for the CDR3: TGTGCCAGCAGCCAAGTAACTAGCGCCTACAATGAGCAGTTCTTC. It encodes CASSQVTSAYNEQFF.

V gene TRBV27 combines with J gene TRBJ2-1; D gene unclear. CDR3 length: 16 residues. V was clipped by 2 bases and J by 2 bases, with 13 bases between them. Germline V gene data show CDR1 as MNHEY and CDR2 as SMNVEV (reference sequence). In DNA form, the CDR3 reads TGTGCCAGCAGTTTAAACCCAAGATGGCCCTACAATGAGCAGTTCTTC. It yields the protein CASSLNPRWPYNEQFF.

V gene TRBV4-1 combines with J gene TRBJ1-3; the D is unclear. Germline CDR1 is MGHRA and CDR2 is YSYEKL. The ends were cut back, 4 bases at V and 0 bases at J, with 16 bases in the middle. The CDR3 spans 17 residues. CDR3 bases: TGCGCCAGCAGCCCCTTTAGTGGACTGAACTCTGGAAACACCATATATTTT. Protein: CASSPFSGLNSGNTIYF.

The V call is TRBV11-2, the J call TRBJ1-3; 7 bases align to TRBD1. After removal of 5 bases from V and 4 bases from J, the junction contained 8 bases not matched to a gene. The CDR3 spans 15 residues. From germline, CDR1 is SGHAT and CDR2 FQNNGV. CDR3 region: CASSPRQGPGNTIYF. CDR3 in DNA: TGTGCCAGCAGCCCCCGACAGGGACCAGGAAACACCATATATTTT.

The genes are TRBV28 and TRBJ1-5; D call uncertain. CDR1 is MDHEN, CDR2 SYDVKM, per germline. This CDR3 has 14 residues. V lost 8 bases and J lost 4, with 15 bases in between. CDR3 protein: CASQTAGRNQPQHF. As DNA, the CDR3 is TGTGCCAGCCAAACGGCAGGTCGAAATCAGCCCCAGCATTTT. The full variable domain, with the rest looked up from reference TRBV28 and TRBJ1-5, is DVKVTQSSRYLVKRTGEKVFLECVQDMDHENMFWYRQDPGLGLRLIYFSYDVKMKEKGDIPEGYSVSREKKERFSLILESASTNQTSMYLCASQTAGRNQPQHFGDGTRLSIL.

The chain recombines TRBV28 with TRBJ2-3, with D perhaps TRBD1 (6 bases). The CDR3 totals 16 residues. V dropped 5 bases and J dropped 4 bases, with 19 bases sitting between them. CDR1 and CDR2 (germline): MDHEN, SYDVKM. The CDR3 loop reads CASSTRGRGSPDTQYF. DNA of the CDR3: TGTGCCAGCAGTACCAGGGGAAGGGGGAGCCCAGATACGCAGTATTTT.

This clone was seen many times. The chain carries TRBV5-5 and TRBJ2-7; 7 bases are a match to TRBD1. The germline V gene encodes CDR1 SGHKS and CDR2 YYEKEE (reference sequence). The CDR3 covers 16 residues. V was clipped by 0 bases and J by 6 bases; unmatched bases: 12. In DNA form, the CDR3 reads TGTGCCAGCAGCTTGGCCACTTCCACAGGGGCTCTCGAGCAGTACTTC. This translates into CASSLATSTGALEQYF.

The chain couples TRBV7-2 to TRBJ2-3, with TRBD2 matching over 7 bases. Germline CDR1 is SGHTA and CDR2 is FQGNSA. CDR3 length: 14 amino acids. Germline trimming cut 6 bases from V and 3 bases from J; bases unmatched to any gene: 6. CDR3: CASRSQAGTDTQYF. The CDR3 nucleotides read TGTGCCAGCAGATCCCAAGCGGGAACAGATACGCAGTATTTT.

To note about this clone: Different DNA sequences within this sample yield the same CDR3. The J gene is TRBJ2-3, the V gene TRBV6-5, with D maybe TRBD1 (6 bases). From germline, CDR1 is MNHEY and CDR2 SVGAGI. The CDR3 spans 13 residues. The V end was cut by 5 bases, the J end by 3 bases, with 9 bases between. The CDR3 spells CASSKQGTDTQYF. The CDR3 bases are TGTGCCAGCAGTAAGCAGGGGACAGATACGCAGTATTTT.

The chain employs TRBV5-1 and TRBJ1-2, with 9 nucleotides matching TRBD1. Losses at the gene ends were 4 bases for V and 8 bases for J; bases not matched to a gene: 12. CDR1 and CDR2 from the germline V gene are SGHRS and YFSETQ. The CDR3 consists of 15 residues. CDR3 sequence (DNA): TGCGCCAGCAGCAATCAACAGGGGGCGCAAGGAGGCTACACCTTC. This encodes CASSNQQGAQGGYTF.